One sample yielded the 3 T cell receptor beta chains listed below, sequenced in a study of shared clonotypes between healthy human individuals. Using immunoSEQ multiplex PCR, the repertoire was profiled, and TCRdb retains in-frame clones only, with some absent. Here the sample spans some 1,600,000 clones, 95% to 99% being singletons. Sample: naive CD4+ T cells sorted from blood. Described subset: CD45RA+ positively selected. The receptors shown here come from a young man in good health.

The rearrangement links TRBV5-8 to TRBJ2-6; D unresolved. Trimming took off 3 bases at V and 0 bases at J, with 7 bases between the two ends. The CDR3 consists of 15 residues. The germline V gene has CDR1 SGHTS and CDR2 YDEGEE. Here the CDR3 DNA reads TGTGCCAGCAGCTATCGACCCTCTGGGGCCAACGTCCTGACTTTC. It codes for CASSYRPSGANVLTF.

The chain has TRBV9 and TRBJ2-1; D is undetermined. V lost 10 bases, J lost 0 bases, and 17 bases lay in between. Per germline, CDR1 SGDLS and CDR2 YYNGEE. CDR3 length equals 15 residues. The CDR3: CAGSPAASSYNEQFF. The CDR3, as DNA: TGTGCCGGCTCCCCCGCAGCGAGCTCCTACAATGAGCAGTTCTTC.

The V gene is TRBV29-1, the J gene TRBJ2-1; D possibly corresponds to TRBD1 (6 bases). CDR1 SQVTM and CDR2 ANQGSEA come from the germline V gene. V dropped 1 base and J dropped 0 bases, with 13 bases sitting between them. The CDR3 totals 16 residues. The CDR3 bases are TGCAGCGTTGAAGGAGGGGCCAGGGGCTCCTACAATGAGCAGTTCTTC. It yields the protein CSVEGGARGSYNEQFF.